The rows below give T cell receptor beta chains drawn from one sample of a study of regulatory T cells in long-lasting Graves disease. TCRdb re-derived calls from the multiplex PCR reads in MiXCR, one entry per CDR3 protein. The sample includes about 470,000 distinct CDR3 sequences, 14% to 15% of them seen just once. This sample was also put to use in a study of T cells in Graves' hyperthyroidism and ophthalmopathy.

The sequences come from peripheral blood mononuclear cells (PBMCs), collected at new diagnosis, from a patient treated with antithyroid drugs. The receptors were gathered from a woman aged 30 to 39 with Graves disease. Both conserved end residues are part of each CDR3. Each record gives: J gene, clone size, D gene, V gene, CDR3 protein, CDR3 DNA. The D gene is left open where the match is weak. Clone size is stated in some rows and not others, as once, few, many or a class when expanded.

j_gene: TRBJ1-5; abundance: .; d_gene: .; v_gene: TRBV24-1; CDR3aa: CATSDFIGKGVQPQHF; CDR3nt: TGTGCCACCAGTGATTTTATCGGGAAGGGTGTTCAGCCCCAGCATTTT
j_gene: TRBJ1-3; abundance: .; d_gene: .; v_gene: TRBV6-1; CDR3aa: CASSPSGRSRNTIYF; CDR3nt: TGTGCCAGCAGTCCGTCGGGGCGCTCTAGAAACACCATATATTTT
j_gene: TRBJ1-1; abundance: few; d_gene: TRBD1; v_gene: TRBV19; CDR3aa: CASTTRTGWTEAFF; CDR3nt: TGTGCCAGTACCACCAGGACAGGGTGGACTGAAGCTTTCTTT
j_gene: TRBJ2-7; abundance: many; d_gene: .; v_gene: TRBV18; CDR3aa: CASSHYGGVLEEQYF; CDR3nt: TGTGCCAGCTCACATTACGGCGGGGTCCTGGAAGAGCAGTACTTC
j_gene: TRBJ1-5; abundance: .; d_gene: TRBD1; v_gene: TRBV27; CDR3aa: CATSEGTGRMDQPQHF; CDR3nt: TGTGCCACCAGTGAGGGGACAGGGAGGATGGATCAGCCCCAGCATTTT
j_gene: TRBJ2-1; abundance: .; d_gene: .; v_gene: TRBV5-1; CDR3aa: CASSLGNGYNEQFF; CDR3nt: TGCGCCAGCAGCTTGGGCAACGGATACAATGAGCAGTTCTTC
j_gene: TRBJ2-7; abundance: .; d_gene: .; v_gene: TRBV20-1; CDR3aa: CSARASRAGTWEQYF; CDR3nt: TGCAGTGCTAGAGCCAGCCGGGCCGGGACCTGGGAGCAGTACTTC
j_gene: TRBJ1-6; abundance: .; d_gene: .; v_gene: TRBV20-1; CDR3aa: CSASDGNNSPLHF; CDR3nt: TGCAGTGCTAGTGACGGAAATAATTCACCCCTCCACTTT
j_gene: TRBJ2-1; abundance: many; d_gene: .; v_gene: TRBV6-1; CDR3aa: CASSDPLSSYNEQFF; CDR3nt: TGTGCCAGCAGCGACCCCTTGAGCTCCTACAATGAGCAGTTCTTC
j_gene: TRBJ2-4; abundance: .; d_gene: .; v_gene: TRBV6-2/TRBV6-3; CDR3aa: CASNPRGAKNIQYF; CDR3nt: TGTGCCAGCAATCCGCGGGGAGCCAAAAACATTCAGTACTTC
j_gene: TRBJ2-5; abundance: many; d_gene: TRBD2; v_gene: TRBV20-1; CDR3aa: CSARGTSGRNQETQYF; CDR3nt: TGCAGTGCTAGGGGGACTAGCGGGAGGAACCAAGAGACCCAGTACTTC
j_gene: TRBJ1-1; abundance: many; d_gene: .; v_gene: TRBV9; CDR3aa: CASSVESGFMNTEAFF; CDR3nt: TGTGCCAGCAGCGTAGAATCAGGGTTTATGAACACTGAAGCTTTCTTT
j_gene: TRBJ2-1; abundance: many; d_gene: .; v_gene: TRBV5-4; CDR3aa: CASSLGGAKGNEQFF; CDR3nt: TGTGCCAGCAGCTTGGGCGGGGCCAAGGGCAATGAGCAGTTCTTC
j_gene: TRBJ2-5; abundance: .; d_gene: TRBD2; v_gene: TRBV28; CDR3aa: CASSPLAGTSTQETQYF; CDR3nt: TGTGCCAGCTCGCCTCTTGCCGGGACTAGCACACAAGAGACCCAGTACTTC
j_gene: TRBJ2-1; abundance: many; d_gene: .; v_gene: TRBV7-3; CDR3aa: CASSLTGNNEQFF; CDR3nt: TGTGCCAGCAGCCTAACAGGGAACAATGAGCAGTTCTTC
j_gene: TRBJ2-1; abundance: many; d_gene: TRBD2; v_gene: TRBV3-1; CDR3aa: CASNSGRGEQFF; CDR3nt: TGTGCCAGCAACAGCGGGAGGGGTGAGCAGTTCTTC
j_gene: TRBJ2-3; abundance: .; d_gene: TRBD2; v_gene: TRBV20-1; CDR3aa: CSAPLAGSSDTQYF; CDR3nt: TGCAGTGCGCCACTAGCGGGGAGTTCAGATACGCAGTATTTT
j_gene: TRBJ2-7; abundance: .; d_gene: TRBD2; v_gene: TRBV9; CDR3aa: CASSVGTSGTAQYF; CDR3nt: TGTGCCAGCAGCGTAGGGACTAGCGGGACGGCGCAGTACTTC
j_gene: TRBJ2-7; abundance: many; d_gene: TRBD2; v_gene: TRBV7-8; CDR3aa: CASSYPGLAGASSYEQYF; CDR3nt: TGTGCCAGCAGCTATCCGGGACTAGCGGGAGCGAGCTCCTACGAGCAGTACTTC
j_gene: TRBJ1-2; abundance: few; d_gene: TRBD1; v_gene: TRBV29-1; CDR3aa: CSGYAPDRGYGYTF; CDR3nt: TGCAGCGGATATGCCCCGGACAGGGGCTATGGCTACACCTTC
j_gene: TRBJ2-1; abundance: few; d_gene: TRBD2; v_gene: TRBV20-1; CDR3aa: CSAVAGGIYEQFF; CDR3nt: TGCAGTGCTGTAGCGGGAGGGATCTATGAGCAGTTCTTC
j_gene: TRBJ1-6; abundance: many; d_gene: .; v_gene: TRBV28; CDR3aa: CASSIGSPLHF; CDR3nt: TGTGCCAGCAGCATAGGTTCACCCCTCCACTTT
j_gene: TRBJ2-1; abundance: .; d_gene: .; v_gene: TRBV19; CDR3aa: CASSISPRKQFF; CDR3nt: TGTGCCAGTAGTATTTCCCCCCGTAAGCAGTTCTTC
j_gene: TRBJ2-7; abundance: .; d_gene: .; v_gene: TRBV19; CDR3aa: CASSYPSAGYNEQYF; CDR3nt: TGTGCCAGTAGTTACCCTTCAGCAGGATACAATGAGCAGTACTTC
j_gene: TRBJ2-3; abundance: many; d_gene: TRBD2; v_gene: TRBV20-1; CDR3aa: CSARGLAGRVDTQYF; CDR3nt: TGCAGTGCTAGAGGACTAGCGGGAAGAGTAGATACGCAGTATTTT
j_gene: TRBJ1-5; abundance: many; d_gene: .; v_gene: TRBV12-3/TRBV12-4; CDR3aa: CASRGLEVDTQHF; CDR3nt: TGTGCCAGCAGGGGACTAGAGGTAGATACGCAGCATTTT
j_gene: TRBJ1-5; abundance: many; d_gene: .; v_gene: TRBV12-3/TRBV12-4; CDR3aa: CASSPVPFSSNQPQHF; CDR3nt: TGTGCCAGCAGCCCCGTCCCCTTCAGTAGCAATCAGCCCCAGCATTTT
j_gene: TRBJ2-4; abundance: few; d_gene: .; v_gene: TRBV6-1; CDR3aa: CASRESGGIAKNIQYF; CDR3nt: TGTGCCAGCAGGGAAAGCGGAGGGATAGCCAAAAACATTCAGTACTTC
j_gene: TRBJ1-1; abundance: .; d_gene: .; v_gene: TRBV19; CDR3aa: CASSPRGRLGQFF; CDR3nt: TGTGCCAGTAGTCCCCGGGGACGGCTCGGCCAATTCTTT
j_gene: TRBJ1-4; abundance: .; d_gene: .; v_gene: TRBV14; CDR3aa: CASSQDSWGKLFF; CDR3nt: TGTGCCAGCAGCCAAGACTCCTGGGGGAAACTGTTTTTT